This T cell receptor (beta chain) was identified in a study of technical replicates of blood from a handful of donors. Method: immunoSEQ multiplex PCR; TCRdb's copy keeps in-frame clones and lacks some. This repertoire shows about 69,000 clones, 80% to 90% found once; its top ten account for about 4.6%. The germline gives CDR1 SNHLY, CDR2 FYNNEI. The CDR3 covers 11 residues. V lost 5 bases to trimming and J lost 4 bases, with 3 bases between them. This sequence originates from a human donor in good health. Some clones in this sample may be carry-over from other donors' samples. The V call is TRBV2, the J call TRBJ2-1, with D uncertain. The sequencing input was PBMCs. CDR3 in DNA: TGTGCCAGCAGTTCATACAATGAGCAGTTCTTC. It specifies CASSSYNEQFF. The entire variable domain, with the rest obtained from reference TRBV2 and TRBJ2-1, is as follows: EPEVTQTPSHQVTQMGQEVILRCVPISNHLYFYWYRQILGQKVEFLVSFYNNEISEKSEIFDDQFSVERPDGSNFTLKIRSTKLEDSAMYFCASSSYNEQFFGPGTRLTVL.